These T cell receptor beta chains were read from a single sample in a study of T cell repertoires in cytomegalovirus infection. Antigens of these TCRs are unknown. MiXCR, applied by TCRdb to the reads, yields one record per CDR3 protein. The table records around 900,000 distinct CDR3 sequences, around 31% of them present only once. Specimen: cultured CD8+ T cells from PBMCs, collected from culture after CMV antigen stimulation. These receptors were obtained from a human donor in good health (CMV status not recorded). Some clones in this sample may be carry-over from other donors' samples. Both conserved end residues are part of each CDR3. For some rows the clone size is stated as once, few or many, or as a class when expanded; others skip it.

CDR3aa,abundance,v_gene,j_gene
CASSKSGAEAKNIQYF,few,TRBV7-2,TRBJ2-4
CSLRGQNGSGGELFF,NA,TRBV20-1,TRBJ2-2
CSARPSGGIGETQYF,once,TRBV20-1,TRBJ2-5
CASSIFGGSSYNEQFF,few,TRBV27,TRBJ2-1
CASSASGSSTDTQYF,many,TRBV7-9,TRBJ2-3
CVSSPLGQGGLSYNSPLHF,NA,TRBV18,TRBJ1-6
CASSLQQETQYF,NA,TRBV6-1,TRBJ2-5
CASSSDPADTQYF,NA,TRBV6-6,TRBJ2-3
CASSYIRGGTDTQYF,many,TRBV6-6,TRBJ2-3
CASSLETGGANTGELFF,many,TRBV7-6,TRBJ2-2
CSVETPLGYGYTF,NA,TRBV29-1,TRBJ1-2
CASSPGHSTEAFF,few,TRBV4-1,TRBJ1-1
CASSLVRMRPENNNEQFF,many,TRBV12-3/TRBV12-4,TRBJ2-1
CASSDGQGPYNEQFF,many,TRBV7-8,TRBJ2-1
CASSQDSSSYEQYF,NA,TRBV7-3,TRBJ2-7
CATSPDSYNEQFF,NA,TRBV24-1,TRBJ2-1
CASSLASGQGFMDEQFF,NA,TRBV7-9,TRBJ2-1
CASSLGFASGGPTDTQYF,few,TRBV11-2,TRBJ2-3
CASSTGQGSDLSYGYTF,few,TRBV19,TRBJ1-2
CASTFNPDNTEAFF,NA,TRBV6-1,TRBJ1-1
CASGALNRGETEAFF,few,TRBV4-2,TRBJ1-1
CASSYPKLPESVGFF,NA,TRBV6-1,TRBJ2-1
CASSRTTNTEAFF,NA,TRBV7-6,TRBJ1-1
CASSQTATSTDTQYF,few,TRBV4-1,TRBJ2-3
CVSSLGGIAGELFF,NA,TRBV7-2,TRBJ2-2
CSARDSTASRKNEQFF,NA,TRBV20-1,TRBJ2-1
CASSPGLREEKLFF,NA,TRBV18,TRBJ1-4
CASSHHAESYEQYF,few,TRBV7-2,TRBJ2-7
CAISAGTGGNDGDQPQHF,few,TRBV10-3,TRBJ1-5
CASSGQGTAGNTIYF,NA,TRBV25-1,TRBJ1-3
CASGFAPGQYEAFF,few,TRBV12-5,TRBJ1-1
CAIHGTGETEAFF,NA,TRBV10-3,TRBJ1-1
CASSPDGTGELFF,many,TRBV7-6,TRBJ2-2
CASSQDGIRAVHGYTF,NA,TRBV4-2,TRBJ1-2
CASSVFSGGGYNEQFF,NA,TRBV9,TRBJ2-1
CASSRGAGGWGADEQFF,NA,TRBV5-6,TRBJ2-1
CASSPRQGGNSPLHF,NA,TRBV7-9,TRBJ1-6
CATRGNTEAFF,once,TRBV27,TRBJ1-1
CAISESGDREHHTQYF,few,TRBV10-3,TRBJ2-3
CASSPVPGPQETQYF,NA,TRBV28,TRBJ2-5
CASIIEGDNEKLFF,NA,TRBV6-5,TRBJ1-4
CASSGALAGVDEQFF,NA,TRBV5-1,TRBJ2-1
CASTWGEGKLFF,few,TRBV12-3/TRBV12-4,TRBJ1-4
CASSLSGGDGYTF,many,TRBV27,TRBJ1-2
CASSPGINNEQFF,once,TRBV28,TRBJ2-1
CVSGGEVNSGANVLTF,NA,TRBV5-6,TRBJ2-6
CASSPPIIGYGYTF,NA,TRBV18,TRBJ1-2
CASSVASAGNTIYF,NA,TRBV9,TRBJ1-3
CASSSGPLSRNGYTF,few,TRBV27,TRBJ1-2